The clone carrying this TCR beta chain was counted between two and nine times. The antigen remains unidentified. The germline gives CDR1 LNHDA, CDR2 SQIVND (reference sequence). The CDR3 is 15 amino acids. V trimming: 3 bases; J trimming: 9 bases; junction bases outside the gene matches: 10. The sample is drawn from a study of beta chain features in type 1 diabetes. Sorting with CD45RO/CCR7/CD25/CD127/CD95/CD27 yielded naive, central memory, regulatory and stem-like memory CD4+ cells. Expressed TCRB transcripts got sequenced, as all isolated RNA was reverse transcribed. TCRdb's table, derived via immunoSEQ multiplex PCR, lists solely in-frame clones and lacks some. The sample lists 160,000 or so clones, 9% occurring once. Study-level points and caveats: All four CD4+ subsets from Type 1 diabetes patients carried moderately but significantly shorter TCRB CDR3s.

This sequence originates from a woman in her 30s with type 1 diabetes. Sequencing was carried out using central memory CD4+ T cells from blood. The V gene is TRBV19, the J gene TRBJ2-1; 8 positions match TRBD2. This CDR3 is CASSMRGREGGEQFF. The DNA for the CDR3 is TGTGCCAGTAGTATGAGGGGACGGGAGGGGGGTGAGCAGTTCTTC.